The clone carrying this TCR beta chain was detected many times. Its specificity is not known. TCRdb analysed the multiplex PCR reads with MiXCR anew, one entry per CDR3 protein. This repertoire shows approximately 150,000 distinct CDR3 sequences, 33% found once; its top ten account for around 4%. The data stem from a study of breast tumors, draining lymph nodes, adjacent tissues. Study-level points and caveats: Findings are consistent with lymph node origin and intratumoral expansion of most tumor T cells. Luminal-like breast cancer showed significantly higher tumor–nontumor repertoire similarity than basal-like. Tumor TCR diversity was below lymph nodes but above nontumor tissue.

Per the germline V gene, CDR1 is LNHDA and CDR2 is SQIVND (reference sequence). The CDR3 is 18 amino acids. V gave up 6 bases and J gave up 0 bases; unmatched junction bases: 10. Axillary draining lymph nodes of breast cancer patients supplied the node samples. The sequence derives from a female donor with breast cancer. Some clones in this sample may be carry-over from other donors' samples. Material for sequencing was axillary lymph node tissue. The rearrangement uses TRBV19 and TRBJ2-6, with TRBD1 matching over 8 bases. CDR3 amino acids: CASRLQPGQVSGANVLTF. The CDR3 DNA sequence: TGTGCCAGTAGACTTCAACCGGGACAGGTCTCTGGGGCCAACGTCCTGACTTTC.